A selection of T cell receptor beta chains follows, all from one sample in a study of Ad26.COV2.S vaccination and SARS-CoV-2 variants. Only in-frame clones appear in the TCRdb table, and some are missing; sequencing was by immunoSEQ multiplex PCR. The sample has about 350,000 clones, 87% seen once. Sequencing used peripheral blood, obtained in a trial of Ad26.COV2.S vaccine versus placebo. The source of these receptors is a person between 18 and 65 years old who received the Ad26.COV2.S COVID-19 vaccine or a placebo. The CDR3 runs from the conserved cysteine through the conserved F or W. A D gene is named only where the DNA matches it firmly. A clone size is listed for some rows: how often the clone was seen (once, few, many), or a class if it is expanded.

v_gene,j_gene,d_gene,abundance,CDR3nt,CDR3aa
TRBV25-1,TRBJ2-7,.,.,TGTGCCAGCAGTCCCGGATGGACATACGAGCAGTACTTC,CASSPGWTYEQYF
TRBV5-4,TRBJ2-1,TRBD1,.,TGTGCCAGCAGCCCCGCGGGACAGGGGACGAATGAGCAGTTCTTC,CASSPAGQGTNEQFF
TRBV19,TRBJ1-5,TRBD1,.,TGTGCCAGTAGAAAGGGGCCCGGACAGGGAGATTTGGGCAATCAGCCCCAGCATTTT,CASRKGPGQGDLGNQPQHF
TRBV20-1,TRBJ2-7,.,.,TGCAGTGCTAGTACTAGCTCCTACGAGCAGTACTTC,CSASTSSYEQYF
TRBV11-2,TRBJ2-1,.,.,TGTGCCAGCAGCTTAGCCCCCGGCGGGGCAGACAATGAGCAGTTCTTC,CASSLAPGGADNEQFF
TRBV9,TRBJ2-5,.,once,TGTGCCAGCAGCGTGGGGGCCCGAATGTATCAAGAGACCCAGTACTTC,CASSVGARMYQETQYF
TRBV19,TRBJ1-1,.,.,TGTGCCAGTAGTATGGCCCTAGGTGAAGCTTTCTTT,CASSMALGEAFF
TRBV30,TRBJ1-5,.,.,TGTGCCTGGAGTGCGGGAGGCAATCAGCCCCAGCATTTT,CAWSAGGNQPQHF
TRBV5-1,TRBJ2-1,TRBD2,.,TGCGCCAGCAGGTCCGGGACTAGCGGGGGGGAACGCTCCTACAATGAGCAGTTCTTC,CASRSGTSGGERSYNEQFF
TRBV12-3/TRBV12-4,TRBJ2-7,.,.,TGTGCCAGCAGTCGTACATTCTACGAGCAGTACTTC,CASSRTFYEQYF
TRBV13,TRBJ2-6,TRBD1,.,TGTGCCAGCAGCTTGACGACAGGGGACAGCTCTGGGGCCAACGTCCTGACTTTC,CASSLTTGDSSGANVLTF
TRBV12-3/TRBV12-4,TRBJ2-7,.,.,TGTGCCAGCAGTCCCTATCGAGGCTACGAGCAGTACTTC,CASSPYRGYEQYF
TRBV19,TRBJ1-2,.,.,TGTGCCAGTAGTATTGACGGAAACTATGGCTACACCTTC,CASSIDGNYGYTF
TRBV9,TRBJ2-1,TRBD2,.,TGTGCCAGCAGCGCCTATAGCGGGGGGGCAGGAAATGAGCAGTTCTTC,CASSAYSGGAGNEQFF